A selection of T cell receptor beta chains follows, all from one sample in a study of shared clonotypes between healthy human individuals. Only in-frame clones appear in the TCRdb table, and some are missing; sequencing was by immunoSEQ multiplex PCR. The sample contains roughly 450,000 clones, more than 65% of which appear only once. The sample consisted of PBMCs. The receptors were sampled from a middle-aged woman in good health. Some clones in this sample may be carry-over from other donors' samples. Each CDR3 is given with its conserved first and last residue. D genes are given only for firm matches. For some rows the clone size is stated as once, few or many, or as a class when expanded; others skip it.

J | size | V | D | CDR3 | DNA
TRBJ2-3 | - | TRBV5-1 | - | CASSLGADKLADTQYF | TGCGCCAGCAGCTTAGGAGCGGATAAACTCGCAGATACGCAGTATTTT
TRBJ2-7 | - | TRBV18 | - | CASSPTDPGSYEQYF | TGTGCCAGCTCACCAACTGATCCAGGTTCCTACGAGCAGTACTTC
TRBJ1-4 | - | TRBV7-9 | TRBD1 | CASSPGGGLSEKLFF | TGTGCCAGCAGCCCAGGGGGGGGCCTGTCTGAAAAACTGTTTTTT
TRBJ2-2 | - | TRBV7-3 | - | CASSPAGGSRTGELFF | TGTGCCAGCAGCCCCGCCGGGGGATCGAGGACCGGGGAGCTGTTTTTT
TRBJ2-1 | - | TRBV6-5 | - | CASSYGVGATNEQFF | TGTGCCAGCAGTTACGGGGTAGGAGCAACCAATGAGCAGTTCTTC
TRBJ2-1 | - | TRBV19 | - | CATTGPRLGGSYNEQFF | TGTGCCACCACCGGGCCGAGGTTGGGGGGCTCCTACAATGAGCAGTTCTTC
TRBJ2-7 | - | TRBV5-1 | TRBD2 | CASSLSRTSGSSYEQYF | TGCGCCAGCAGCTTGTCCCGGACTAGCGGTAGCTCCTACGAGCAGTACTTC
TRBJ2-7 | - | TRBV30 | TRBD1 | CAWRTGTGFYEQYF | TGTGCCTGGAGAACCGGGACAGGGTTCTACGAGCAGTACTTC
TRBJ2-7 | - | TRBV6-1 | - | CASSDGGTSSYEQYF | TGTGCCAGCAGTGATGGAGGGACCTCGAGCTACGAGCAGTACTTC
TRBJ2-7 | - | TRBV28 | - | CATRDSAPSEQYF | TGTGCCACCCGGGACTCAGCACCTTCCGAGCAGTACTTC
TRBJ2-3 | - | TRBV28 | TRBD2 | CASTQTSGSTDTQYF | TGTGCCAGCACCCAAACTAGCGGTAGCACAGATACGCAGTATTTT
TRBJ1-2 | - | TRBV5-1 | - | CASSLVGKREDYGYTF | TGCGCCAGCAGCTTGGTCGGGAAGAGGGAGGACTATGGCTACACCTTC
TRBJ1-1 | few | TRBV20-1 | - | CRGQNTEAFF | TGCAGGGGACAGAACACTGAAGCTTTCTTT
TRBJ2-4 | - | TRBV27 | - | CASRRSGGGGAKNIQYF | TGTGCCAGCAGAAGATCGGGGGGAGGGGGTGCCAAAAACATTCAGTACTTC
TRBJ2-1 | - | TRBV5-1 | TRBD1 | CASSFREQGALNEQFF | TGCGCCAGCAGCTTCCGGGAACAGGGGGCGCTTAATGAGCAGTTCTTC
TRBJ1-2 | - | TRBV10-3 | - | CANHGDGGGYTF | TGTGCCAATCACGGGGATGGGGGTGGCTACACCTTC